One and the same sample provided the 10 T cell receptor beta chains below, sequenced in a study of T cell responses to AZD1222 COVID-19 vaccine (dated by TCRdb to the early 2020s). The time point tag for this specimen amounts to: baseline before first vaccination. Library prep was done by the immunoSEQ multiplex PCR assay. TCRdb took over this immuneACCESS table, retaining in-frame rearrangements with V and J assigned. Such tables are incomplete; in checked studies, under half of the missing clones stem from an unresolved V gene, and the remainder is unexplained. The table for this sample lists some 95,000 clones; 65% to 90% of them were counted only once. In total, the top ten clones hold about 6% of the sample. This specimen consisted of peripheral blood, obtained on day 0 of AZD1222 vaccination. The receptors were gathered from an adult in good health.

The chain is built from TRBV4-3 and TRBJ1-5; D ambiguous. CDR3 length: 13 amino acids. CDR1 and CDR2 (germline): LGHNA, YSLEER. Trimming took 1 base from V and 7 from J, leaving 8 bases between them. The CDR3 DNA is TGCGCCAGCAGCCAAGGACTCGAGCAGCCCCAGCATTTT. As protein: CASSQGLEQPQHF.

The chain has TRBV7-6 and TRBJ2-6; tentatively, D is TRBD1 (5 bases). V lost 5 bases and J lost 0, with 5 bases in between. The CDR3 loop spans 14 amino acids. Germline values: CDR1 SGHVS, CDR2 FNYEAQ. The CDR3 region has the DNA TGTGCCAGCAGCGGACACTCTGGGGCCAACGTCCTGACTTTC. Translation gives CASSGHSGANVLTF.

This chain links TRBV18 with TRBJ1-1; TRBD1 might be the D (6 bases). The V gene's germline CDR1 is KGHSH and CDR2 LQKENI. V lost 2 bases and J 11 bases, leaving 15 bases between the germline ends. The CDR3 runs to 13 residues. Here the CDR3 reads CASSPSGGLGAFF. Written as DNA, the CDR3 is TGTGCCAGCTCACCATCTGGGGGCTTAGGGGCTTTCTTT.

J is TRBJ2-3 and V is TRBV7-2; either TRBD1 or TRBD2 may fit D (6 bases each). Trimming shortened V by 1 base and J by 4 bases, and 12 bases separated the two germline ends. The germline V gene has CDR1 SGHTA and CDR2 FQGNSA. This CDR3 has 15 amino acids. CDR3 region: CASSLDGGWADTQYF. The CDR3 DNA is TGTGCCAGCAGCTTAGACGGGGGCTGGGCAGATACGCAGTATTTT.

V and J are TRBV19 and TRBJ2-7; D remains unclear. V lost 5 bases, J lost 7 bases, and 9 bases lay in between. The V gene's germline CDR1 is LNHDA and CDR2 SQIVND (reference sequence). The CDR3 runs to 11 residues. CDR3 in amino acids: CASSPPGEQYF. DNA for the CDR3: TGTGCCAGTAGTCCCCCAGGTGAGCAGTACTTC. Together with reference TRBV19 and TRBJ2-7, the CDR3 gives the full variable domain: DGGITQSPKYLFRKEGQNVTLSCEQNLNHDAMYWYRQDPGQGLRLIYYSQIVNDFQKGDIAEGYSVSREKKESFPLTVTSAQKNPTAFYLCASSPPGEQYFGPGTRLTVT.

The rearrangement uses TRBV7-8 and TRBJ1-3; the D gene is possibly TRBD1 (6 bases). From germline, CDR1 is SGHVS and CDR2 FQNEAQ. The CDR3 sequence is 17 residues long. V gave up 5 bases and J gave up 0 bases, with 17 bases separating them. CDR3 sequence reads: CASSPGVGQGSGNTIYF. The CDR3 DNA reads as TGTGCCAGCAGCCCAGGGGTGGGGCAGGGCTCTGGAAACACCATATATTTT. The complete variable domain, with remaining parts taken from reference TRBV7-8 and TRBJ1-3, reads GAGVSQSPRYKVAKRGQDVALRCDPISGHVSLFWYQQALGQGPEFLTYFQNEAQLDKSGLPSDRFFAERPEGSVSTLKIQRTQQEDSAVYLCASSPGVGQGSGNTIYFGEGSWLTVV.

CDR3 region: CASSSLAAGTDTQYF. In nucleotides, the CDR3 is TGTGCCAGCAGCTCACTAGCCGCGGGCACAGATACGCAGTATTTT. V is TRBV7-2 and J is TRBJ2-3; D might be TRBD2 (6 bases). Trimming took off 4 bases at V and 1 base at J, with 12 bases between the two ends. Germline V gives CDR1 SGHTA, CDR2 FQGNSA. The CDR3 is 15 amino acids. Drawing the rest from reference TRBV7-2 and TRBJ2-3, the complete variable domain is GAGVSQSPSNKVTEKGKDVELRCDPISGHTALYWYRQSLGQGLEFLIYFQGNSAPDKSGLPSDRFSAERTGGSVSTLTIQRTQQEDSAVYLCASSSLAAGTDTQYFGPGTRLTVL.

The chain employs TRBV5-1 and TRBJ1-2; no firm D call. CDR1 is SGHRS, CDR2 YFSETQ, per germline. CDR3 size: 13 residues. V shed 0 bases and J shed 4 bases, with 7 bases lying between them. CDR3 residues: CASSLDQAYGYTF. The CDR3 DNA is TGCGCCAGCAGCTTGGATCAGGCCTATGGCTACACCTTC.

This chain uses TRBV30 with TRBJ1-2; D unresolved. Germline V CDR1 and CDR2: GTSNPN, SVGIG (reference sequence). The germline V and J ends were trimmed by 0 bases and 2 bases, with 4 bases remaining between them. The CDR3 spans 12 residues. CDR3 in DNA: TGTGCCTGGAGTGTAGACAACTATGGCTACACCTTC. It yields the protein CAWSVDNYGYTF.

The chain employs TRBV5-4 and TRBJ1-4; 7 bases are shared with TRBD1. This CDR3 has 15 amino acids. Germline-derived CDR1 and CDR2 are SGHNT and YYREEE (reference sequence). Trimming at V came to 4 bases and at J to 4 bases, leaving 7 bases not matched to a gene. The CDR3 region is CASSQGVLGNEKLFF. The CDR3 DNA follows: TGTGCCAGCAGCCAGGGGGTTCTCGGTAATGAAAAACTGTTTTTT.